This TCR beta chain was identified during a study of T-cell reconstitution after alpha-beta-depleted transplantation in children. This clonotype showed up just a few times. It was with unique molecular identifiers that the TCRbeta library was prepared. TCRdb redid the calling of the PCR reads with MiXCR, one entry per CDR3 protein. Of 250,000 to 300,000 distinct CDR3 sequences detected, about a tenth appear once; the ten largest clones hold 10%. V lost 2 bases, J lost 4 bases, and 5 bases stayed unmatched. This CDR3 has 14 residues. The germline V gene encodes CDR1 KGHSH and CDR2 LQKENI. Specimen: PBMCs from the stem cell graft donor, collected from the stem cell graft. The V call is TRBV18, the J call TRBJ2-7; 7 bases align to TRBD1. This receptor was taken from a human donor who donated a stem cell graft to a child with SCID. The CDR3: CASSPNRGAYEQYF. CDR3 DNA: TGTGCCAGCTCACCAAACAGGGGCGCATACGAGCAGTACTTC.